This entry concerns a single TCR beta chain. No antigen is known for it. No much larger clone is present one base from it, and per-base qualities are unavailable. V is clipped by 5 bases and J by 3 bases, and the sequence between their germline boundaries is 10 bases long. CDR1 and CDR2 are drawn from the germline V gene: MNHEY, SVGAGI. Including cysteine and phenylalanine, the CDR3 has 13 amino acids. Only the CDR3 DNA stays, 39 bases, in frame from base 1. What this sample's time point label stands for: cycle 2 day 1 (C2D1) of nivolumab. Relapse after autologous stem cell transplantation had occurred in all trial patients, and cohorts A, B and C were distinguished by prior brentuximab vedotin exposure. The trial cohort comprised some 60 patients with relapsed/refractory classical Hodgkin lymphoma whose best overall responses were complete response, partial response or progressive disease. Trial patients were treated with single-agent nivolumab in the multi-cohort phase II CheckMate 205 trial. An independent review committee assessed best overall response by applying the 2007 International Working Group response criteria. PBMCs from the trial were collected at three points: immediately before nivolumab initiation (C1D1), and during therapy at cycle 2 day 1 and cycle 4 day 1. After peripheral blood was drawn into 8 mL Vacutainer Cell Preparation Tubes, PBMCs were isolated by centrifugation and then cryopreserved.

The sample comes from a study of PD-1 blockade in classical Hodgkin lymphoma (dated by TCRdb to 2020 to 2021). A note on the overall study: Nivolumab dosing was 3 mg/kg intravenously every 2 weeks, continuing until either disease progression or unacceptable toxicity. The study used CyTOF and TCR beta sequencing to define a peripheral blood immune signature of response to PD-1 blockade in classical Hodgkin lymphoma. Results and caveats for the whole study, not just this receptor: Among trial patients, those achieving complete response had baseline diversity similar to that of newly diagnosed patients, while diversity was significantly lower in partial responders and progressors. Baseline TCR diversity was reported to be lower in newly diagnosed patients than in healthy donors, and even lower in relapsed/refractory patients. Lower diversity was observed in patients in whom nivolumab was started less than 1 year after ASCT, and these patients were excluded from later analyses so that confounding by immune reconstitution would be avoided. By C4D1, a significant rise was seen in CD4+ TCR diversity but not in CD8+ TCR diversity (p=0.0027 vs p=0.16), and the rise was most apparent among complete responders (p=0.02). The study was restricted to a single clinical trial cohort, and the causes of repertoire differences, possibly disease activity or prior therapy, were left undefined.

The Qiagen DNeasy kit was used to extract genomic DNA from unsorted PBMCs and from the negatively selected CD4+ and CD8+ fractions. TCR beta CDR3 regions were subjected to amplification by immunoSEQ multiplex PCR with primers that anneal to V and J segments. Amplification bias was minimized using a synthetic immune receptor repertoire, and residual bias was removed computationally after sequencing. On the study's bioinformatics: Repertoire diversity was quantified as the Shannon entropy index using custom Python scripts. Unsorted, CD4+ and CD8+ repertoires were examined separately, except in combined analyses, for which CD4+ and CD8+ sequences were merged in silico. A clone was considered expanded if an increase in frequency of at least 2-fold after treatment relative to C1D1 was found, and a pseudocount of 0.5 was applied to clones undetected at baseline. Clones with 0 or 1 copy at C1D1 were defined as singleton clones, while clones with 2 or more copies were defined as non-singleton clones. Clones expanded in unsorted samples were assigned a CD4+, CD8+ or unknown annotation through matching of protein sequences in sorted samples from the same patient. Wilcoxon tests on paired samples were used to test changes in diversity from C1D1 to C4D1. TCRdb's version of the immuneACCESS table is confined to in-frame rearrangements and falls short of the full clone set. An unresolved V gene accounts for under half of the shortfall where checked; the remainder is of unknown origin. V, J and clone size were drawn from that table, and D and trimming were deduced from the DNA. In all, the sample holds about 29,000 clones, and around 73% of those were seen once. Roughly 33% of the sample comes from the top ten.

The sequence links TRBV6-5 to TRBJ1-1; the D gene remains uncertain. The TCR was taken from a human donor with classical Hodgkin lymphoma. The sample consisted of peripheral blood mononuclear cells (PBMCs), taken before the second cycle of nivolumab. The CDR3 protein is CASSLQKDTEAFF. The DNA sequence is as follows: TGTGCCAGCAGTCTCCAGAAGGACACTGAAGCTTTCTTT.